A selection of T cell receptor beta chains follows, all from one sample in a study of control samples from healthy donors and cancer patients. The protocol was immunoSEQ multiplex PCR, while the TCRdb copy is restricted to in-frame clones and leaves out a portion. The profile shows some 95,000 clones, approximately 92% of them singletons. The sample consisted of blood. The receptor source for this set is a human donor in good health. The donor label of this sample is uncertain. Each CDR3 is given with its conserved first and last residue. A D gene is named only where the DNA matches it firmly. Only part of the rows carry a size: once, few, many, or a class if the clone is expanded.

V gene	clone size	D gene	J gene	CDR3 DNA	CDR3 protein
TRBV5-1	few	-	TRBJ2-1	TGCGCCAGCAGCTTACAAGGACAGCTGGGCGAGCAGTTCTTC	CASSLQGQLGEQFF
TRBV6-6	-	-	TRBJ1-2	TGTGCCAGCAGTTACAGTTGGGGCGGAACCTATGGCTACACCTTC	CASSYSWGGTYGYTF
TRBV7-9	-	TRBD1	TRBJ1-2	TGTGCCAGCAGTCCGCACAGGGGGAATACCTATGGCTACACCTTC	CASSPHRGNTYGYTF
TRBV6-5	-	TRBD1	TRBJ1-4	TGTGCCAGCAGTCCGCGGGACAGCGAAAAACTGTTTTTT	CASSPRDSEKLFF
TRBV19	-	TRBD2	TRBJ2-4	TGTGCCAGTAGTATCAGCGGGGCGGAAAACATTCAGTACTTC	CASSISGAENIQYF
TRBV28	-	TRBD1	TRBJ1-4	TGTGCCAGCAGTCCGCCGGGACAGGGGAGGGAAAAACTGTTTTTT	CASSPPGQGREKLFF
TRBV19	-	-	TRBJ1-2	TGTGCCAGTAAAAGGGGGGCGCGGGACTATGGCTACACCTTC	CASKRGARDYGYTF
TRBV6-5	few	TRBD1	TRBJ1-6	TGTGCCAGCAGACCCGGGACAGGGGGGAATTCACCCCTCCACTTT	CASRPGTGGNSPLHF
TRBV7-9	few	-	TRBJ1-3	TGTGCCAGCAGCTCCGGGGCAAACACCATATATTTT	CASSSGANTIYF
TRBV5-4	once	TRBD2	TRBJ2-1	TGTGCCAGCAGCAGCGGACTAGCGGGGGGTTATAAGTTCTTC	CASSSGLAGGYKFF
TRBV9	-	TRBD1	TRBJ2-2	TGTGCCAGCAGCCGACCGGGACAGGGTCAGGGCGGGGAGCTGTTTTTT	CASSRPGQGQGGELFF
TRBV4-3	-	-	TRBJ1-3	TGCGCCAGCAGCCAAGTGAAAGGGGGATCTGGAAACACCATATATTTT	CASSQVKGGSGNTIYF
TRBV19	few	TRBD1	TRBJ1-2	TGTGCCAGTCGGGACAGGGGGCGAGATGGCTACACCTTC	CASRDRGRDGYTF
TRBV2	-	-	TRBJ2-7	TGTGCCAGCAGTGGTTTAAGGGGGAGCCACGAGCAGTACTTC	CASSGLRGSHEQYF
TRBV5-1	-	-	TRBJ2-2	TGCGCCAGCATACAGGGAGGGAACACCGGGGAGCTGTTTTTT	CASIQGGNTGELFF
TRBV6-5	-	-	TRBJ1-5	TGTGCCAGCATGAGGGGCAATCAGCCCCAGCATTTT	CASMRGNQPQHF
TRBV18	-	-	TRBJ1-2	TGTGCCAGCTCACCACTACAGGGACATGGCTACACCTTC	CASSPLQGHGYTF
TRBV7-7	-	-	TRBJ2-7	TGTGCCAGCAGCCCGTCCTTGGAGAGTCCGCCTGTCTTC	CASSPSLESPPVF